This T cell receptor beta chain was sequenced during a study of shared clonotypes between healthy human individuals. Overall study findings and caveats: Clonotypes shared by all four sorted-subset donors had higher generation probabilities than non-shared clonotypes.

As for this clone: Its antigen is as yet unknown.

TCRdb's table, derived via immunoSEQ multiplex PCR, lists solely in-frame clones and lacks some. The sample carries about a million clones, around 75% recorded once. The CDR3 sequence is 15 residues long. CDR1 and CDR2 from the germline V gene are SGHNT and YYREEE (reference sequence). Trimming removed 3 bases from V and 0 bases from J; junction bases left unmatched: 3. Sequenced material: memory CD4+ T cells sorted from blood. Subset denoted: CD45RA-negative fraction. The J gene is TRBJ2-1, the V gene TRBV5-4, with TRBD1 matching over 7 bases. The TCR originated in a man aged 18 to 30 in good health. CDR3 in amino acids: CASSSGQSSYNEQFF. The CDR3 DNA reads TGTGCCAGCAGCTCGGGACAGAGCTCCTACAATGAGCAGTTCTTC.